The 10 T cell receptor beta chains presented below share a single source sample, sequenced in a study of blood T cell repertoires in COVID-19. The assay was immunoSEQ multiplex PCR, and TCRdb's table has in-frame clones only and misses some. This table has about 200,000 clones, roughly 90% appearing once. The sequencing sample was made of PBMCs or T cells enriched from blood (not recorded which). These receptors originate from a woman between 18 and 29 years old who had recovered from COVID-19.

The chain joins TRBV6-1 to TRBJ1-6; perhaps TRBD1 as D (6 bases). CDR3 length: 15 residues. The germline CDR1 and CDR2 sequences are MNHNS and SASEGT. Trimming took 2 bases from V and 6 from J, leaving 11 bases between them. The CDR3 DNA follows: TGTGCCAGCAGTGAAACGGGACAAGTTAATTCACCCCTCCACTTT. This sequence encodes CASSETGQVNSPLHF.

The chain joins TRBV7-3 to TRBJ1-1; 8 nucleotides agree with TRBD1. Looked up from germline, CDR1 is SGHTA and CDR2 is FQGTGA. V was clipped by 4 bases and J by 4 bases; unmatched bases: 5. CDR3 length: 14 amino acids. CDR3 residues: CASSSQGGLTEAFF. The DNA for the CDR3 is TGTGCCAGCAGCTCACAGGGGGGTCTCACTGAAGCTTTCTTT.

The rearrangement joins TRBV6-5 to TRBJ2-7, with a possible D match to TRBD1 (5 bases). Trimming stripped 6 bases from V and 5 bases from J, with 17 bases between. From germline, CDR1 is MNHEY and CDR2 SVGAGI. The CDR3 loop spans 14 amino acids. The CDR3 here is CASRFRRGSDEQYF. The DNA of the CDR3 is TGTGCCAGCAGGTTTAGAAGGGGAAGCGACGAGCAGTACTTC.

The rearrangement links TRBV24-1 to TRBJ2-3; TRBD1 agrees at 10 bases. The V segment lost 7 bases and the J segment 3 bases; nucleotides outside the gene matches: 3. CDR3 length: 14 amino acids. CDR1 and CDR2 (germline): KGHDR, SFDVKD. The CDR3 is CATRSGQGTDTQYF. For the CDR3, the DNA is TGTGCCACCAGATCGGGACAGGGGACAGATACGCAGTATTTT.

The rearrangement joins TRBV15 to TRBJ1-4; the match to TRBD1 covers 9 bases. Per the germline V gene, CDR1 is LNHNV and CDR2 is YYDKDF (reference sequence). The CDR3 sequence is 16 residues long. The trim removed 2 bases at V and 8 bases at J, leaving 9 bases unmatched. The CDR3 protein is CATSRSPGQGVEKLFF. For the CDR3, the DNA is TGTGCCACCAGCAGATCTCCGGGACAGGGAGTGGAAAAACTGTTTTTT.

V usage is TRBV19 and J usage is TRBJ1-1; TRBD1 aligns across 7 bases. This CDR3 contains 14 residues. V dropped 7 bases and J dropped 4; count of bases not matched to a gene: 9. In germline, CDR1 is LNHDA, CDR2 SQIVND (reference sequence). CDR3 sequence reads: CASKTGLMGTEAFF. Written as DNA, the CDR3 is TGTGCCAGTAAGACAGGGCTTATGGGCACTGAAGCTTTCTTT.

The chain is built from TRBV19 and TRBJ2-3, with TRBD1 matching 8 bases. The CDR3 runs 16 residues. Losses at the gene ends were 1 base for V and 2 bases for J; bases not matched to a gene: 5. The germline CDR1 and CDR2 sequences are LNHDA and SQIVND (reference sequence). The CDR3 protein is CASSIGQGTFTDTQYF. DNA for the CDR3: TGTGCCAGTAGTATAGGACAGGGGACGTTCACAGATACGCAGTATTTT.

This sequence joins TRBV9 and TRBJ2-2, with D possibly being TRBD2 (5 bases). Trimming took off 3 bases at V and 5 bases at J, with 11 bases between the two ends. Germline V lookup: CDR1 SGDLS, CDR2 YYNGEE. The length of the CDR3 is 14 residues. CDR3 nucleotide sequence: TGTGCCAGCAGCGCTCGGACTGAAACCGGGGAGCTGTTTTTT. This encodes CASSARTETGELFF.

The chain couples TRBV5-5 to TRBJ2-1; D call uncertain. The CDR3 is 13 residues long. With 0 bases removed from V and 6 bases from J, the gap between germline ends came to 7 bases. Germline V gene sequence: CDR1 SGHKS, CDR2 YYEKEE (reference sequence). The CDR3 DNA is TGTGCCAGCAGCTTGGGGGCCTTCAATGAGCAGTTCTTC. Amino acid sequence: CASSLGAFNEQFF.

This chain uses TRBV2 with TRBJ2-2, with TRBD2 as a possible D gene (6 bases). Per the germline V gene, CDR1 is SNHLY and CDR2 is FYNNEI. The CDR3 has 14 residues. Trimming stripped 3 bases from V and 6 bases from J, with 11 bases between. The CDR3 is CASSEAGLAGELFF. The CDR3 coding sequence is TGTGCCAGCAGTGAGGCGGGGTTAGCCGGGGAGCTGTTTTTT.